One sample yielded the 24 T cell receptor beta chains listed below, sequenced in a study of blood T cell repertoires in COVID-19. Sequencing used immunoSEQ multiplex PCR; TCRdb keeps in-frame clones, though not all of them. The sample yields 150,000 to 200,000 clones, 70% to 85% seen once. Sequenced: peripheral blood. The source is a woman aged 40 to 50 with COVID-19, enrolled during active disease.

The chain employs TRBV6-2 or TRBV6-3 and TRBJ2-5; D not certain. Trimming took off 2 bases at V and 5 bases at J, with 15 bases between the two ends. From germline, CDR1 is MNHEY and CDR2 SVGEGT. The CDR3 length is 15 residues. The CDR3 DNA is TGTGCCAGCAGTTACGGCGGTTTTTTTGGCGAGACCCAGTACTTC. Translation gives CASSYGGFFGETQYF.

The chain recombines TRBV3-1 (or the pseudogene TRBV3-2) with TRBJ1-1, with 7 positions matching TRBD1. The CDR3 sequence is 15 residues long. The J segment lost 1 base and the V segment lost 6 bases, leaving 8 bases of the junction unmatched. Germline CDR1 and CDR2: LGHDT and YNNKEL (reference sequence). The CDR3 DNA sequence: TGTGCCAGCAGGCAAATCCGGGACAGGAACACTGAAGCTTTCTTT. It encodes CASRQIRDRNTEAFF.

The J gene is TRBJ2-1, the V gene TRBV4-1; D is undetermined. CDR3 length equals 13 residues. Per germline, CDR1 MGHRA and CDR2 YSYEKL. Trimming cost V 4 bases and J 9 bases, with 13 bases left between them. This chain's CDR3 is CASSPPGAGEQFF. DNA of the CDR3: TGCGCCAGCAGCCCGCCCGGTGCAGGTGAGCAGTTCTTC.

This clone is a singleton in its sample. The chain has TRBV10-3 and TRBJ2-1; TRBD2 might be the D (6 bases). Trimming pared 7 bases from V and 0 bases from J, leaving 10 bases between. The CDR3 is 14 residues long. Germline V CDR1 and CDR2: ENHRY, SYGVKD. The CDR3 loop reads CAIKEGGSYNEQFF. The CDR3 DNA reads TGTGCCATCAAGGAGGGAGGCTCCTACAATGAGCAGTTCTTC.

The chain employs TRBV2 and TRBJ2-5; D unresolved. This CDR3 comprises 12 residues. V was clipped by 8 bases and J by 1 base, with 8 bases between them. Germline-derived CDR1 and CDR2 are SNHLY and FYNNEI. CDR3 sequence reads: CASAGVQETQYF. The CDR3, as DNA: TGTGCCAGCGCTGGAGTCCAAGAGACCCAGTACTTC.

This chain joins TRBV4-1 and TRBJ1-6; D not certain. This CDR3 comprises 16 residues. Germline V gene data show CDR1 as MGHRA and CDR2 as YSYEKL. The V and J ends lost 4 bases and 7 bases respectively, with 17 bases between them. As DNA, the CDR3 is TGCGCCAGCAGCCTCCAGACACGGTTAGAGAATTCACCCCTCCACTTT. This sequence encodes CASSLQTRLENSPLHF.

The chain links TRBV6-5 to TRBJ1-6; 9 bases fit TRBD1. V shed 5 bases and J 10 bases; nucleotides not matched to a gene: 9. Germline assignment: CDR1 MNHEY and CDR2 SVGAGI. This CDR3 region has 15 residues. DNA of the CDR3: TGTGCCAGCAGTCAAAGACAGGGGGGATTGTCACCCCTCCACTTT. This gives the protein CASSQRQGGLSPLHF.

This clone was recorded once. The V gene is TRBV7-2, the J gene TRBJ2-7; the match to TRBD2 covers 11 bases. Looked up from germline, CDR1 is SGHTA and CDR2 is FQGNSA. The CDR3 covers 13 residues. The CDR3 is CASSLNPGLAEHV. CDR3 in DNA: TGTGCCAGCAGCCTGAATCCGGGACTAGCGGAGCACGTC.

The rearrangement joins TRBV18 to TRBJ2-5; tentatively, D is TRBD1 (5 bases). Germline lookup yields CDR1 KGHSH and CDR2 LQKENI. CDR3 length: 13 residues. V lost 4 bases to trimming and J lost 2 bases, with 8 bases between them. In DNA, the CDR3 is TGTGCCAGCTCACAGGGGTTGCAAGAGACCCAGTACTTC. The encoded protein is CASSQGLQETQYF.

This clone was counted a single time. The rearrangement uses TRBV2 and TRBJ1-2; TRBD1 might be the D (5 bases). This CDR3 is built from 15 residues. The V and J ends lost 9 bases and 0 bases respectively, with 17 bases between them. Per the germline V gene, CDR1 is SNHLY and CDR2 is FYNNEI. The DNA of the CDR3 is TGTGCCAGTAGGAAGGGGTCGCAAGCTAACTATGGCTACACCTTC. It codes for CASRKGSQANYGYTF.

This clone turned up a few times. The V and J genes are TRBV19 and TRBJ1-6, with 7 bases aligning to TRBD1. This CDR3 has 14 residues. The V and J ends lost 3 bases and 6 bases, in that order; junction bases with no gene match: 2. CDR1 LNHDA and CDR2 SQIVND come from the germline V gene (reference sequence). CDR3 amino acids: CASSIRDSNSPLHF. DNA for the CDR3: TGTGCCAGTAGTATCCGGGACAGTAATTCACCCCTCCACTTT.

The chain is built from TRBV7-6 and TRBJ2-7, with D possibly being TRBD1 (5 bases). This CDR3 region has 13 residues. V was clipped by 7 bases and J by 2 bases, with 12 bases between them. From germline, CDR1 is SGHVS and CDR2 FNYEAQ. The CDR3 here is CASTKQAPYEQYF. DNA of the CDR3: TGTGCCAGCACCAAACAGGCCCCCTACGAGCAGTACTTC.

CDR3 region: CASSFLERELFF. In DNA, the CDR3 is TGTGCCAGCAGCTTTTTGGAGCGGGAGCTGTTTTTT. V and J are TRBV11-2 and TRBJ2-2; D gene uncertain. The germline V and J ends were trimmed by 3 bases and 9 bases, with 8 bases remaining between them. This CDR3 is 12 amino acids long. Germline CDR1 and CDR2: SGHAT and FQNNGV.

The rearrangement links TRBV24-1 to TRBJ2-1, with D perhaps matching TRBD2 (6 bases). Germline lookup yields CDR1 KGHDR and CDR2 SFDVKD. The CDR3 spans 16 residues. V was pared by 3 bases and J by 12 bases, with 23 bases between. The CDR3 here is CATSDPRDSNPFGQFF. CDR3 nucleotide sequence: TGTGCCACCAGTGATCCCCGGGACTCCAATCCCTTTGGGCAGTTCTTC.

CDR3 sequence: CSGYRGQGEETQYF. DNA for the CDR3: TGCAGCGGCTACAGGGGACAGGGTGAAGAGACCCAGTACTTC. The chain links TRBV29-1 to TRBJ2-5, with TRBD1 matching 9 bases. Germline V gene lookup returns CDR1 SQVTM and CDR2 ANQGSEA. This CDR3 is built from 14 residues. Trimming took 7 bases from V and 3 from J; bases not matched to a gene: 9.

This clone was recorded a few times. The chain has TRBV5-5 and TRBJ2-5; the D is unclear. V lost 4 bases and J 1 base, leaving 20 bases between the germline ends. The CDR3 extends over 17 amino acids. Germline lookup yields CDR1 SGHKS and CDR2 YYEKEE (reference sequence). DNA for the CDR3: TGTGCCAGCAGCGGAATGTTGGGCAGCTTGGCCCAAGAGACCCAGTACTTC. This sequence encodes CASSGMLGSLAQETQYF.

The chain uses TRBV6-1 and TRBJ2-7; TRBD2 might be the D (6 bases). This CDR3 is built from 17 residues. Germline V gives CDR1 MNHNS, CDR2 SASEGT. V gave up 2 bases and J gave up 6 bases, with 23 bases separating them. The CDR3 loop reads CASSEFARIPAGVEQYF. DNA of the CDR3: TGTGCCAGCAGTGAATTCGCCCGGATCCCAGCGGGCGTCGAGCAGTACTTC.

This chain connects TRBV18 to TRBJ1-1; perhaps TRBD1 as D (5 bases). V shed 0 bases and J shed 4 bases, with 9 bases lying between them. The CDR3 has 14 residues. Looked up from germline, CDR1 is KGHSH and CDR2 is LQKENI. The CDR3 DNA reads TGTGCCAGCTCACCACCGGGGGGTAGCACTGAAGCTTTCTTT. It encodes CASSPPGGSTEAFF.

This clone was observed a few times. The genes are TRBV7-8 and TRBJ1-2; TRBD1 might be the D (5 bases). Trimming pared 5 bases from V and 3 bases from J, leaving 10 bases between. This CDR3 is 13 amino acids long. Germline V gene data show CDR1 as SGHVS and CDR2 as FQNEAQ. The DNA of the CDR3 is TGTGCCAGCAGCCATGACAGCTACTATGGCTACACCTTC. Translating gives CASSHDSYYGYTF.

This clone was recorded a few times. The chain recombines TRBV18 with TRBJ1-2, with 9 bases identical to TRBD1. This CDR3 region has 13 residues. J lost 4 bases, V lost 6 bases, and 3 bases had no gene match. Germline V lookup: CDR1 KGHSH, CDR2 LQKENI. Written as DNA, the CDR3 is TGTGCCAGCTCCCAGGACAGGGGCTATGGCTACACCTTC. Translating gives CASSQDRGYGYTF. Together with reference TRBV18 and TRBJ1-2, the CDR3 gives the full variable domain: NAGVMQNPRHLVRRRGQEARLRCSPMKGHSHVYWYRQLPEEGLKFMVYLQKENIIDESGMPKERFSAEFPKEGPSILRIQQVVRGDSAAYFCASSQDRGYGYTFGSGTRLTVV.

V usage is TRBV7-9 and J usage is TRBJ2-5; D gene uncertain. V shed 5 bases and J shed 3 bases, with 16 bases lying between them. Germline lookup yields CDR1 SEHNR and CDR2 FQNEAQ (reference sequence). The CDR3 runs 15 residues. The CDR3 protein is CASSHRLGSEETQYF. CDR3 in DNA: TGTGCCAGCAGCCACCGACTGGGTTCTGAAGAGACCCAGTACTTC.

J is TRBJ2-3 and V is TRBV28, with a weak D call TRBD1 (6 bases). The CDR3 contains 18 residues. Germline-derived CDR1 and CDR2 are MDHEN and SYDVKM. V was clipped by 0 bases and J by 0 bases, with 16 bases between them. CDR3 in amino acids: CASSLWGAKPPSTDTQYF. The CDR3 nucleotides read TGTGCCAGCAGTTTATGGGGGGCAAAACCCCCTAGCACAGATACGCAGTATTTT.

The chain is built from TRBV27 and TRBJ2-2; D possibly corresponds to TRBD1 (6 bases). The CDR3 length is 14 residues. Trimming removed 5 bases at V and 6 bases at J, with 13 bases between. Per the germline V gene, CDR1 is MNHEY and CDR2 is SMNVEV (reference sequence). The CDR3 DNA sequence: TGTGCCAGCAGTCTACAGGGTCGGGCCGGGGAGCTGTTTTTT. Amino acid sequence: CASSLQGRAGELFF.

The chain uses TRBV12-5 and TRBJ2-3, with D perhaps TRBD2 (5 bases). CDR1 is LGHNT and CDR2 is FRNRAP in the germline V gene. The CDR3 consists of 14 residues. The ends were cut back, 2 bases at V and 6 bases at J, with 12 bases in the middle. The CDR3 DNA sequence: TGTGCTAGTGGTTTGCCCCCGGAGGAGGATACGCAGTATTTT. This translates into CASGLPPEEDTQYF.